This TCR beta chain was sequenced in a study of OX40 agonist ivuxolimab in advanced cancers. Study information: The group had a mean age of around 60 years, ranged from about 23 to 85, and was 82.7% male. The eligibility criteria allowed prior anti-PD-1, anti-PD-L1 or anti-CTLA-4 therapy, and about 40% had some. Findings and caveats of the study: Averaged across samples, CD8+ T cells carried more expanded clones than CD4+ did. Within 6 weeks, CD4+ and CD8+ blood T cells expanded clonally at 0.1 to 3.0 mg/kg.

A remark on this clone: What it recognizes is unknown.

Produced via immunoSEQ multiplex PCR; TCRdb's table is partial and in-frame only. The table includes 66,000 or so clones, approximately 86% detected once. The CDR3 consists of 15 residues. Germline lookup yields CDR1 LNHDA and CDR2 SQIVND (reference sequence). V lost 10 bases and J lost 5, with 18 bases in between. The TCR originated in an adult with an advanced solid tumor such as melanoma, head and neck, liver or kidney cancer. Sequencing used CD4+ or CD8+ T cells sorted from blood, obtained in a trial of the OX40 agonist ivuxolimab. V and J are TRBV19 and TRBJ1-6; tentative D call: TRBD1 (5 bases). For the CDR3, the DNA is TGTGCCACTACTAGGGGCAGATCTAATAATTCACCCCTCCACTTT. It translates to CATTRGRSNNSPLHF. Combining the CDR3 with reference TRBV19 and TRBJ1-6 gives the whole variable domain DGGITQSPKYLFRKEGQNVTLSCEQNLNHDAMYWYRQDPGQGLRLIYYSQIVNDFQKGDIAEGYSVSREKKESFPLTVTSAQKNPTAFYLCATTRGRSNNSPLHFGNGTRLTVT.